The clone carrying this T cell receptor (beta chain) turned up a few times. What it binds is not known. With 2 bases removed from V and 0 bases from J, the gap between germline ends came to 11 bases. The germline V gene has CDR1 DFQATT and CDR2 SNEGSKA (reference sequence). This CDR3 contains 15 residues. MiXCR, run by TCRdb on the reads, gives a single entry per CDR3 protein. The sample carries around 900,000 distinct CDR3 sequences, roughly 30% recorded once. This specimen comes from a study of T cell repertoires in cytomegalovirus infection. Whole-study context: In public TCR beta signatures, there were indications of both CMV infection and matching HLA type. Study-level results: Within the response measured ex vivo, HLA-C-restricted CMV-specific TCR beta clonotypes were dominant.

The material sequenced was cultured CD8+ T cells from PBMCs, taken from culture after CMV antigen stimulation. The chain is built from TRBV20-1 and TRBJ2-1, with D perhaps given as TRBD1 or TRBD2 (6 bases each). This TCR came from a human donor in good health (CMV status not recorded). Some clones in this sample may be carry-over from other donors' samples. The CDR3 DNA sequence: TGCAGTGCTAGATCGGGGGCCAGCTCCTACAATGAGCAGTTCTTC. Translated: CSARSGASSYNEQFF.